This record concerns one T cell receptor (beta chain) sequence. What it recognizes is unknown. This sample was included in a study of cytomegalovirus exposure and HLA in healthy donors. Study context: It was reported in a later analysis that the 90 to 150 validation repertoires used the same platform as the 550 to 800 first-cohort repertoires. General study results and limits: Altogether, some 170 TCR beta chains were recorded as cytomegalovirus-associated. A subsequent analysis found that TCR clusters from the first cohort also tended to co-occur in the 120 or so validation repertoires, with around 94% of cluster scores above 0. A few CMV-associated chains proved CMV antigen-specific in vitro.

The germline V gene encodes CDR1 MNHNY and CDR2 SVGAGI (reference sequence). V was clipped by 6 bases and J by 5 bases, with 19 bases between them. The CDR3 has 15 residues. Method: immunoSEQ multiplex PCR; TCRdb's copy keeps in-frame clones and lacks some. The data show 95,000 to 120,000 clones, with around 85% seen just once and about 3% held by the top ten. The sequenced sample consisted of PBMCs. The sequence was collected from a woman between 18 and 30 years old in good health and CMV-seronegative. The chain recombines TRBV6-6 with TRBJ1-1; D call uncertain. CDR3 protein: CASSPLGGLRTEAFF. The CDR3 DNA is TGTGCCAGCAGCCCTCTTGGAGGTTTGCGTACTGAAGCTTTCTTT.